This TCR beta chain emerged from a study of blood T cell repertoires in COVID-19. Study-level background: Samples of COVID-19 (acute and convalescent) were obtained from the United States, Italy and Spain.

Profiled with immunoSEQ multiplex PCR; TCRdb holds only in-frame clones, not every one. The sample shows about 330,000 clones, roughly 90% of them seen only once. The origin of this receptor is a young woman who had recovered from COVID-19. Sequenced input: PBMCs or T cells enriched from blood (not recorded which).

The CDR3 here is CASSATGDWDTGELFF. CDR3 DNA sequence: TGTGCCAGCAGCGCGACAGGGGATTGGGACACCGGGGAGCTGTTTTTT. This chain uses TRBV21-1 with TRBJ2-2; TRBD1, the table's D call, lacks a check against the DNA. TRBV21-1 is a known pseudogene. The CDR3 sequence is 16 residues long.